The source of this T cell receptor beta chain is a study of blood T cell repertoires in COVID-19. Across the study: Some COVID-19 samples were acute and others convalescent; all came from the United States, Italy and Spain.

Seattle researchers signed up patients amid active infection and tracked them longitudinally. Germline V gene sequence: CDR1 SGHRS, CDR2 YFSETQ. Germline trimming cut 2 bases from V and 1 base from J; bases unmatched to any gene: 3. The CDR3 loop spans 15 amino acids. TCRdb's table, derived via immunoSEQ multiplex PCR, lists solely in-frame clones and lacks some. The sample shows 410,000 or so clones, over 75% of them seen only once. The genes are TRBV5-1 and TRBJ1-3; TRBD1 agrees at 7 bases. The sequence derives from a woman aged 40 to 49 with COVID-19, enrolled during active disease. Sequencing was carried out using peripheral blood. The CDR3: CASSLYRGSGNTIYF. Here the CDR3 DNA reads TGCGCCAGCAGCTTATACAGGGGTTCTGGAAACACCATATATTTT.